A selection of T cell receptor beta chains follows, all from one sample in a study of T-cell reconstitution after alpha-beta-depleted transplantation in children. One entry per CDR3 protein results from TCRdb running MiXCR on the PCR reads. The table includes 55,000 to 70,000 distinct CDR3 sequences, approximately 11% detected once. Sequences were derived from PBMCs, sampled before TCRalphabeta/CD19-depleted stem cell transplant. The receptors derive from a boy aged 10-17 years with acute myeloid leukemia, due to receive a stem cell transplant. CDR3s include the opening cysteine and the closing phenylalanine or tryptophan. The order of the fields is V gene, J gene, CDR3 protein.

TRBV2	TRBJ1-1	CASSVPPWGTTEAFF
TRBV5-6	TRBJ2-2	CASSWVGGANTGELFF
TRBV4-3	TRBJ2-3	CASSLGWRAATFEQYF
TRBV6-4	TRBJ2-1	CASSDYPGLEQFF
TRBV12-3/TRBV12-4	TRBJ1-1	CASSPDRDTEAFF
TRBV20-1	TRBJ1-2	CSALDREYGYTF
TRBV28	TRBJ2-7	CASSSPDHNYEQYF
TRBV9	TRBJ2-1	CASSPYPNGGRNYNEQFF
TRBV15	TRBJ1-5	CATSREGISQPQHF
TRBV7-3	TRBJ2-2	CASSPPGTPIGELFF
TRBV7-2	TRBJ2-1	CASSPPSPEQFF
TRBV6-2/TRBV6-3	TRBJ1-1	CASSYRARNTEAFF
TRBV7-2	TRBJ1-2	CASSSPRDGEGYTF
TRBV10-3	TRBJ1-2	CAISSQGADYGYTF
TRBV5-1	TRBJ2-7	CASSLAKGSTSGSYEQYF
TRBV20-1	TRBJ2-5	CSANDLGAGIQETQYF
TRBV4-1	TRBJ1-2	CASSLGPTENYGYTF
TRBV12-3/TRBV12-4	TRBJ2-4	CASRPDRGENIQYF
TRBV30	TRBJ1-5	CAWSPGNRGNQPQHF
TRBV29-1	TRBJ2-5	CSVEDRGLETQYF
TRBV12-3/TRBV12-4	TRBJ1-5	CASSFSRDNQPQHF
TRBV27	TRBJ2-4	CASSPGGLAKNIQYF
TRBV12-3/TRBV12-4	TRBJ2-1	CASSLKREGAYNEQFF
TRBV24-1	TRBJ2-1	CATSDEGSPNSYNEQFF
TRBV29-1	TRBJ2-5	CSVGGSWETQYF
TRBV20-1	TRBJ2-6	CSAIRGLGNPGANVLTF
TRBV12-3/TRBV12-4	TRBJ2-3	CASSLLGLSTDTQYF
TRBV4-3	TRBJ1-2	CASSQDQWQYGYTF
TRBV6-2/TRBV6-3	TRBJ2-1	CASSYSGPEQFF
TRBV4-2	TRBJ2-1	CASSPSGSFNEQFF
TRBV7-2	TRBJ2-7	CASSLDGAYSYEQYF
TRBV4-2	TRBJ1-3	CASSQVGTDTIYF
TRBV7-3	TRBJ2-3	CASSPRNTDTQYF
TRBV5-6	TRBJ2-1	CASSLAAGPEQFF
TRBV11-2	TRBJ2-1	CASSLRASANEQFF
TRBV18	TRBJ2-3	CASSPGAGASTDTQYF
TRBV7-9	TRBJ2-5	CASSSPGGFQETQYF
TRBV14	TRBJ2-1	CASSLLGGTPYNEQFF
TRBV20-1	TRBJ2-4	CSAKVLAGVNIQYF
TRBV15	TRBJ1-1	CATSRDRQGSEAFF
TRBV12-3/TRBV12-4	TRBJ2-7	CASTEGLTYEQYF
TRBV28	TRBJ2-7	CASSFPRGGLYEQYF
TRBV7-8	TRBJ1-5	CASSSVNLEPQHF
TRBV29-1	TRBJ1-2	CSVEQGAIGYTF
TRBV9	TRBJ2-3	CASSVVTGEADTQYF
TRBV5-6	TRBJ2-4	CASSSPGQGAKNIQYF
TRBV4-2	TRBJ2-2	CASSSKNTGELFF
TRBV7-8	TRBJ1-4	CASSPSAGGLNEKLFF
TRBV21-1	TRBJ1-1	CASSIQWGDTRANTEAFF
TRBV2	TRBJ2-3	CASSEGYDGTSTDTQYF
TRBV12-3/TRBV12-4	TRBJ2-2	CASSLALSDGSSTGELFF
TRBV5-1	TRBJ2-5	CASSLQETQYF
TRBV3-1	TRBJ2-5	CASSLGSTGGETQYF
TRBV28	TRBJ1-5	CASSLPRYMPQHF
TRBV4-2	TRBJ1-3	CASSQESDGNTIYF
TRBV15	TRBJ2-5	CATSRDHSGLAGTETQYF
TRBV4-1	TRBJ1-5	CASSQNQGHNQPQHF
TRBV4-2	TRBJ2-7	CASSQEEGGNYEQYF
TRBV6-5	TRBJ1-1	CASSYRTGPDTEAFF